This TCR beta chain appears in the sequencing data of a study of blood T cell repertoires in COVID-19. Study in general: Spain, Italy and the United States supplied samples that represented acute and convalescent COVID-19. Nucleic acid was either cDNA or gDNA, and it came from T cells, B-cell-depleted T cells, or PBMCs.

CDR3 length equals 13 residues. Germline V lookup: CDR1 KGHSH, CDR2 LQKENI. Trimming pared 2 bases from V and 4 bases from J, leaving 9 bases between. Original handling: Amplified reference gene primers provided the basis for estimating nucleated cell counts. Assay: immunoSEQ multiplex PCR; the TCRdb copy retains only in-frame clones and omits some. The V and J calls and the clone size are those of that table, but D and trimming were determined from the DNA. The data contain about 33,000 clones, over 75% of them singletons. This chain links TRBV18 with TRBJ2-7, with D uncertain. The sequencing input was peripheral blood. This clonotype was obtained from a man aged 55 to 70 with active COVID-19. CDR3 sequence (DNA): TGTGCCAGCTCACCAGTTCAAGAGTACGAGCAGTACTTC. This gives the protein CASSPVQEYEQYF.